This T cell receptor (beta chain) was retrieved from a study of blood T cell repertoires in COVID-19. Study overall: The study drew acute and convalescent COVID-19 samples from the United States, Italy and Spain. From T cells, B-cell-depleted T cells, or PBMCs came the material, which was cDNA or gDNA.

Germline CDR1 and CDR2: SEHNR and FQNEAQ (reference sequence). The V end lost 5 bases, the J end lost 4 bases, and 11 bases lay between the germline ends. The CDR3 is 13 residues long. Profiled with immunoSEQ multiplex PCR; TCRdb holds only in-frame clones, not every one. Of over 130,000 clones in the sample, approximately 88% were seen once. This TCR was sampled from a man aged 55 to 69 with active or convalescent COVID-19. This rearrangement joins TRBV7-9 to TRBJ1-1; tentatively, D is TRBD1 (5 bases). Input material: peripheral blood. The CDR3 reads CASSPAGVTEAFF. CDR3 coding DNA: TGTGCCAGCAGCCCTGCGGGGGTCACTGAAGCTTTCTTT.